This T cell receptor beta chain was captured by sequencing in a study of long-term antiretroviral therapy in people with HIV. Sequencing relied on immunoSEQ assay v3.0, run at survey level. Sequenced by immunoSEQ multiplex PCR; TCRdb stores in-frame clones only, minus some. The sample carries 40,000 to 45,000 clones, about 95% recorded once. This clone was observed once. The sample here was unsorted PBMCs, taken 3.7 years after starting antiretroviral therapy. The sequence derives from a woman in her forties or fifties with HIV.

The CDR3 bases are TGTGCCAGCAGTCAGGACAGCTATGGCTACACCTTC. Protein: CASSQDSYGYTF. V and J are TRBV6-6 and TRBJ1-2; tentative D call: TRBD1 (6 bases). V lost 5 bases and J lost 4, with 8 bases in between. Germline CDR1 MNHNY, CDR2 SVGAGI (reference sequence). The CDR3 is made up of 12 amino acids.